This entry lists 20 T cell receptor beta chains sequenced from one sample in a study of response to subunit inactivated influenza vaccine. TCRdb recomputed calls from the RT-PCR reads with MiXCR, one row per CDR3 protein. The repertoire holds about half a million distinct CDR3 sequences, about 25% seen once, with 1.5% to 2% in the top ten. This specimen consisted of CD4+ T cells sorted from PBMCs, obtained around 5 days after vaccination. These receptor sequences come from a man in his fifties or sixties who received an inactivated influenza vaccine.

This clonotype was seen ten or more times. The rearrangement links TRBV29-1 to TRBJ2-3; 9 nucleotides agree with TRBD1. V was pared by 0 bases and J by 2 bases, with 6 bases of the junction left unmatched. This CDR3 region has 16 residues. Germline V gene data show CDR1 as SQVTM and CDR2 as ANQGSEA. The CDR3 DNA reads TGCAGCGTTGAAGATCTGCGGGACAGGGCCACAGATACGCAGTATTTT. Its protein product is CSVEDLRDRATDTQYF.

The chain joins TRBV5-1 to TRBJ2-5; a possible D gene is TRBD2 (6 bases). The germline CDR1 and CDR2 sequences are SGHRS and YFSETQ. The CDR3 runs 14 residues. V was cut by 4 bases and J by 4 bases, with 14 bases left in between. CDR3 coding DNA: TGCGCCAGCAGCACCGGGACTGCCAGAGAGACCCAGTACTTC. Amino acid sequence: CASSTGTARETQYF.

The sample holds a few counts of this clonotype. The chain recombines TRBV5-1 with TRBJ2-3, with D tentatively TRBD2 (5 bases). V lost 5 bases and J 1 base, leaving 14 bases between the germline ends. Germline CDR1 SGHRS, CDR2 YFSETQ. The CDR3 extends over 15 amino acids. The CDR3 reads CASSGSGAGTDTQYF. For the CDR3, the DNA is TGCGCCAGCAGTGGGAGTGGAGCGGGCACAGATACGCAGTATTTT.

CDR3 sequence: CASSLARGGLGETQYF. CDR3 nucleotides: TGTGCCAGCAGCTTAGCGCGAGGGGGGCTAGGGGAGACCCAGTACTTC. The chain uses TRBV7-2 and TRBJ2-5, with D perhaps given as TRBD1 or TRBD2 (6 bases each). There are 16 residues in the CDR3. Germline lookup yields CDR1 SGHTA and CDR2 FQGNSA. With 0 bases removed from V and 5 bases from J, the gap between germline ends came to 16 bases.

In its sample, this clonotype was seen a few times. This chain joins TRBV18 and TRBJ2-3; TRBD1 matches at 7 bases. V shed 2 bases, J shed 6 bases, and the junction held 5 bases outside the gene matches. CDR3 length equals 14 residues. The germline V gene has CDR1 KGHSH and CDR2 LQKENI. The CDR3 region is CASSPSTGTDTQYF. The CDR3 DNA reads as TGTGCCAGCTCACCATCGACAGGGACGGATACGCAGTATTTT.

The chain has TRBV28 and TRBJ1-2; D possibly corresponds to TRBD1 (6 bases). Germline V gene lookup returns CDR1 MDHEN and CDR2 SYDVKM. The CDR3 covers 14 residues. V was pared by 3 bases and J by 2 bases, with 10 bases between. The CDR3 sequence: CASSFEDRNYGYTF. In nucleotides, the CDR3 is TGTGCCAGCAGTTTTGAGGACAGAAACTATGGCTACACCTTC.

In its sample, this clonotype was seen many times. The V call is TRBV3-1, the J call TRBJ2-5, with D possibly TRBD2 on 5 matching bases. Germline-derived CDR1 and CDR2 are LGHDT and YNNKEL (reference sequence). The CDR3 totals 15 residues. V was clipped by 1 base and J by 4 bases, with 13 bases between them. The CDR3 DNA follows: TGTGCCAGCAGCCAAGGCGGGCCCTCAGGAGAGACCCAGTACTTC. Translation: CASSQGGPSGETQYF.

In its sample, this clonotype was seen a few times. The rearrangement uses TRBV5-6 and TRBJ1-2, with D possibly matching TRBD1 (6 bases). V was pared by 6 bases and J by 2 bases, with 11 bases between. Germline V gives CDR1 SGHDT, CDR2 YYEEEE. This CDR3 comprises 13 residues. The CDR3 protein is CASTLTGNYGYTF. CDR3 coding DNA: TGTGCCAGCACCCTAACAGGGAACTATGGCTACACCTTC.

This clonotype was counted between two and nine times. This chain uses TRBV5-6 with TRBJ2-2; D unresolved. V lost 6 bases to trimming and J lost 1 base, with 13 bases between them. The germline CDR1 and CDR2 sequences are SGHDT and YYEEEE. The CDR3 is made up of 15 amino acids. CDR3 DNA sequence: TGTGCCAGCACCCTCTTTCCGTTGAACACCGGGGAGCTGTTTTTT. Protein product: CASTLFPLNTGELFF.

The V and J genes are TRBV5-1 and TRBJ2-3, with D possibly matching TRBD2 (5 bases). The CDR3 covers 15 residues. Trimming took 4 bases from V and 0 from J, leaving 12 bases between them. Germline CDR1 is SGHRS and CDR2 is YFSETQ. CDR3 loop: CASSRDRLSTDTQYF. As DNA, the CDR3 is TGCGCCAGCAGCCGGGATCGTCTTAGCACAGATACGCAGTATTTT.

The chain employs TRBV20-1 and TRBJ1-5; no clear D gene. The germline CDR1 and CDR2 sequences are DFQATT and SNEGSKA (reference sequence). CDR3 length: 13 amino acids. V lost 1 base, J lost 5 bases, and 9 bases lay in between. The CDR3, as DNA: TGCAGTGCTAGAGGGGTCATGCATCAGCCCCAGCATTTT. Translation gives CSARGVMHQPQHF.

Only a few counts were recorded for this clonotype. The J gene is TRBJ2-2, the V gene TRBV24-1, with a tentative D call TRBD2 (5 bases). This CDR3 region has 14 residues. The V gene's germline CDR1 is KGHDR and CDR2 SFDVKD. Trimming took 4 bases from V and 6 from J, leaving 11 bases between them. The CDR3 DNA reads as TGTGCCACCAGTGACCGCACTAGGTCCGGGGAGCTGTTTTTT. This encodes CATSDRTRSGELFF.

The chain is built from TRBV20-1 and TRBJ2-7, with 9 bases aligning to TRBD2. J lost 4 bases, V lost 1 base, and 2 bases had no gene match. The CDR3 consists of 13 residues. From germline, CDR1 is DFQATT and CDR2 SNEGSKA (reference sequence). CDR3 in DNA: TGCAGTGCTAGAGTTCTAGCGGGATACGAGCAGTACTTC. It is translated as CSARVLAGYEQYF.

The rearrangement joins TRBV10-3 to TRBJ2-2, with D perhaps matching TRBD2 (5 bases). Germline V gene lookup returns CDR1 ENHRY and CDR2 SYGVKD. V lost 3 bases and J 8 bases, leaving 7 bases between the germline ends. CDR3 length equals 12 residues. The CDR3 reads CAISEERGELFF. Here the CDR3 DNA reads TGTGCCATCAGTGAAGAGCGGGGGGAGCTGTTTTTT.

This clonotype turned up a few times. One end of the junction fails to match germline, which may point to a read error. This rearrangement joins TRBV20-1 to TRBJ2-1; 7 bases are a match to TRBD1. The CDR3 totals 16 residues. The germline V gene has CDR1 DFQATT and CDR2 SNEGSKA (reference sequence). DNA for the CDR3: TGCAGTGCCAGAGACAGGGTATTTCGGTCCTACAATGAGCAGTTCTTC. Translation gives CSARDRVFRSYNEQFF.

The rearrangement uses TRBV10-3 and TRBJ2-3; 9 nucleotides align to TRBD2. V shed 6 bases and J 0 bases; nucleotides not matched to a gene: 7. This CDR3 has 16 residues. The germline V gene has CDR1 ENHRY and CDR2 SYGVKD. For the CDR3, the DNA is TGTGCCATCAGAGCCTCTAGCGGGATAAGCACAGATACGCAGTATTTT. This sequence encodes CAIRASSGISTDTQYF.

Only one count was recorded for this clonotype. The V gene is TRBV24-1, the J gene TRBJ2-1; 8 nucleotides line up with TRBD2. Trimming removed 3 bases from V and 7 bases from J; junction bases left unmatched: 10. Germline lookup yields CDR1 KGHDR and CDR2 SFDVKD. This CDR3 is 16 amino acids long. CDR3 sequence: CATSDKSTSVRNEQFF. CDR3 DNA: TGTGCCACCAGTGATAAGTCGACTAGCGTTAGGAATGAGCAGTTCTTC.

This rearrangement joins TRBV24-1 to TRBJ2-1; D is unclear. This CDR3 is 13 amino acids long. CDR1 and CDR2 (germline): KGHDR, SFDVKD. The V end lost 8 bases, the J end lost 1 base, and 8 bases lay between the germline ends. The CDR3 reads CATNAGSYNEQFF. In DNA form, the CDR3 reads TGTGCCACCAATGCCGGGTCCTACAATGAGCAGTTCTTC.

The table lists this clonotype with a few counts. CDR3 region: CASSPRETSGASGANVLTF. CDR3 nucleotide sequence: TGCGCCAGCAGCCCCCGGGAGACTAGCGGGGCCTCTGGGGCCAACGTCCTGACTTTC. The chain links TRBV5-1 to TRBJ2-6; 11 nucleotides align to TRBD2. V lost 4 bases and J lost 0; bases outside the gene matches: 9. Germline V lookup: CDR1 SGHRS, CDR2 YFSETQ. The CDR3 extends over 19 amino acids.

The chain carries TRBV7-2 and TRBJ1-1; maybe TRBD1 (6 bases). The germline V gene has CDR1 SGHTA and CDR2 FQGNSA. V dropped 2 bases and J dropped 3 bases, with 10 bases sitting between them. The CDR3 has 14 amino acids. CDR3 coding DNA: TGTGCCAGCAGCTTACTGGGGGCATACACTGAAGCTTTCTTT. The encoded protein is CASSLLGAYTEAFF. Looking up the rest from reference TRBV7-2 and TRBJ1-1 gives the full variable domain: GAGVSQSPSNKVTEKGKDVELRCDPISGHTALYWYRQSLGQGLEFLIYFQGNSAPDKSGLPSDRFSAERTGGSVSTLTIQRTQQEDSAVYLCASSLLGAYTEAFFGQGTRLTVV.